This paragraph covers one TCR beta chain sequence. What it binds is unknown. This record belongs to a study of PD-1 blockade in classical Hodgkin lymphoma. Whole-study context: With a 2-week interval, patients received intravenous nivolumab at 3 mg/kg.

Repertoires were generated with immunoSEQ multiplex PCR, while TCRdb's copy carries only in-frame clones and drops some. The sample lists about 66,000 clones, 70% to 75% occurring once. Trimming removed 0 bases at V and 7 bases at J, with 12 bases between. Germline-derived CDR1 and CDR2 are SNHLY and FYNNEI. The CDR3 has 15 residues. Study-wide points: It was CD4+ TCR diversity, not CD8+, that rose significantly by C4D1. With respect to the repertoire differences, their causes, possibly disease activity or prior therapy, remain undefined. Newly diagnosed patients were reported to start with lower TCR diversity than healthy donors.

With no exception, relapse followed autologous stem cell transplantation in all patients, and brentuximab vedotin exposure varied. The chain uses TRBV2 and TRBJ1-4, with D maybe TRBD1 (5 bases). The receptor comes from a human donor with classical Hodgkin lymphoma. The sequencing used peripheral blood mononuclear cells (PBMCs), collected before the second cycle of nivolumab. This CDR3 reads CASSEASGGFEKLFF. The CDR3 DNA sequence: TGTGCCAGCAGTGAAGCCAGCGGGGGGTTTGAAAAACTGTTTTTT.